These 3 T cell receptor beta chains were sequenced from one sample in a study of T cell repertoires in cytomegalovirus infection. In TCRdb, the reads were re-called with MiXCR into one record per CDR3 protein. The profile shows about 280,000 distinct CDR3 sequences, about 20% of them singletons. Which antigens these TCRs recognize remains unknown. The material sequenced was cultured PBMCs, taken from culture after CMV antigen stimulation. Receptors originate from a human donor in good health (CMV status not recorded). Some clones in this sample may be carry-over from other donors' samples.

This clonotype was seen repeatedly, ten times or more. The chain links TRBV6-2 or TRBV6-3 to TRBJ1-2; TRBD1 aligns across 7 bases. The CDR3 contains 14 residues. The germline gives CDR1 MNHEY, CDR2 SVGEGT. V shed 2 bases and J 6 bases; nucleotides not matched to a gene: 6. CDR3 region: CASSYQGGSDGYTF. The CDR3 nucleotides are TGTGCCAGCAGTTACCAGGGGGGCTCAGATGGCTACACCTTC.

The rearrangement joins TRBV7-4 to TRBJ1-2; D not resolved. V was pared by 4 bases and J by 2 bases, with 17 bases between. The CDR3 consists of 16 residues. Germline V gene data show CDR1 as SGHVT and CDR2 as SQSDAQ. The CDR3 reads CASSSGSSDLNYGYTF. CDR3 nucleotide sequence: TGTGCCAGCAGCTCTGGCAGTTCCGATTTAAACTATGGCTACACCTTC.

The sample holds a few counts of this clonotype. The genes are TRBV9 and TRBJ1-2; D may be TRBD1 (6 bases). Germline-derived CDR1 and CDR2 are SGDLS and YYNGEE. This CDR3 contains 17 residues. With 4 bases removed from V and 5 bases from J, the gap between germline ends came to 24 bases. The CDR3 sequence is CASSLQPRGLPRYGYTF. The CDR3 nucleotides read TGTGCCAGCAGCCTCCAACCCAGGGGCTTGCCCCGTTATGGCTACACCTTC.